This T cell receptor beta chain was identified in a study of blood T cell repertoires in COVID-19. Germline V lookup: CDR1 SGDLS, CDR2 YYNGEE. V trimming: 0 bases; J trimming: 6 bases; junction bases outside the gene matches: 8. The CDR3 sequence is 17 residues long. Libraries were prepared by immunoSEQ multiplex PCR; TCRdb keeps only in-frame clonotypes and omits some of them. Altogether approximately 250,000 clones are present, about 87% being singletons, with the ten largest covering 8% to 9.5%. The sequence derives from a human donor in a cohort sampled during active COVID-19. Sequenced: peripheral blood. This chain connects TRBV9 to TRBJ2-2; 10 bases map to TRBD1. The CDR3 sequence is CASSVVPRQGAPGELFF. The CDR3 nucleotides are TGTGCCAGCAGCGTAGTACCCCGACAGGGGGCACCCGGGGAGCTGTTTTTT.